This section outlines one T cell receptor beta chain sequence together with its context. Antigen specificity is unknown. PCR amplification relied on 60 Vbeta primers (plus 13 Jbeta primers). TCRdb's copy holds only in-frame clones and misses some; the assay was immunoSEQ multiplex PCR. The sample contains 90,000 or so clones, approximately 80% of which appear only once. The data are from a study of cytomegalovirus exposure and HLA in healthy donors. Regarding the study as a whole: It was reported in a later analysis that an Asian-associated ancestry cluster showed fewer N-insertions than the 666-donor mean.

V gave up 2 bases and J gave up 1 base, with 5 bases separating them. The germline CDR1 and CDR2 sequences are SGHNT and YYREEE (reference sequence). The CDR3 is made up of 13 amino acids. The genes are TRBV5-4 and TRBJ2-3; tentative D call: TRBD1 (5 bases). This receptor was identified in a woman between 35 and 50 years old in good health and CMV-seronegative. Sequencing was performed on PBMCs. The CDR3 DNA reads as TGTGCCAGCAGCTTAGGGGGCACAGATACGCAGTATTTT. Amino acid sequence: CASSLGGTDTQYF.